This entry describes one TCR beta chain. This specimen belongs to a study of blood T cell repertoires in COVID-19. Study information: Acute and convalescent COVID-19 samples came from the United States, Italy and Spain. PBMCs, B-cell-depleted T cells, or T cells were the source of the cDNA or gDNA that made up the material.

Participant ages covered about 18 to 89 years across 24 US areas. Cohort placement rested on clinical history that participants reported themselves. With V trimmed by 4 bases and J by 4 bases, 8 bases remained unmatched. CDR1 SGHVS and CDR2 FQNEAQ come from the germline V gene. CDR3 length: 16 amino acids. Clones were sequenced by immunoSEQ multiplex PCR, and TCRdb holds only the in-frame ones, with some missing. The table lists over 200,000 clones, about nine tenths of them singletons. The material sequenced was PBMCs or T cells enriched from blood (not recorded which). This sequence joins TRBV7-8 and TRBJ1-1; 11 positions match TRBD1. The origin of this receptor is a man aged 18 to 30 who had recovered from COVID-19. The CDR3 region is CASSSGQGVSVTEAFF. CDR3 in DNA: TGTGCCAGCAGCTCGGGACAGGGGGTTTCGGTCACTGAAGCTTTCTTT.